A selection of T cell receptor beta chains follows, all from one sample in a study of glioma-infiltrating T cells. TCRdb reprocessed the multiplex PCR reads via MiXCR and lists one record per CDR3 protein. There are about 190,000 distinct CDR3 sequences in the sample; approximately 30% occur only once, and over 20% lies in the top ten. Sequenced sample: glioma tissue, nonneoplastic brain tissue, or PBMCs (not recorded which). These receptors all come from a human donor with low-grade glioma or glioblastoma, undergoing nonglioma brain surgery, or in good health (not recorded which). Both conserved end residues are part of each CDR3. A D gene is named only where the DNA matches it firmly. Only some rows state a clone size, as once, few, many or a class for expanded clones.

V: TRBV4-1
size: many
J: TRBJ1-3
D: -
DNA: TGCGCCAGCAGCCAAGTAGGACAACGGGGCTCTGGAAACACCATATATTTT
CDR3: CASSQVGQRGSGNTIYF

V: TRBV12-3/TRBV12-4
size: -
J: TRBJ2-1
D: TRBD2
DNA: TGTGCCAGCAGTTTTGCGGGAGTGAAGAATGAGCAGTTCTTC
CDR3: CASSFAGVKNEQFF

V: TRBV4-1
size: many
J: TRBJ2-1
D: TRBD2
DNA: TGCGCCAGCAGCCAAGGCACTAGCGGAGCCTACAATGAGCAGTTCTTC
CDR3: CASSQGTSGAYNEQFF

V: TRBV6-2/TRBV6-3
size: many
J: TRBJ2-7
D: TRBD2
DNA: TGTGCCAGCAGACAAGGGGGACTAGCGGGAGCCTACGAGCAGTACTTC
CDR3: CASRQGGLAGAYEQYF

V: TRBV2
size: few
J: TRBJ1-1
D: TRBD1
DNA: TGTGCCAGCGGACTGACAGGGGGCGAGTTTTGGACTGAAGCTTTCTTT
CDR3: CASGLTGGEFWTEAFF

V: TRBV18
size: -
J: TRBJ2-7
D: TRBD1
DNA: TGTGCCAGCTCCAAGGGCCAGACAGGGATGGCCCTCTACGAGCAGTACTTC
CDR3: CASSKGQTGMALYEQYF

V: TRBV6-1
size: many
J: TRBJ1-2
D: -
DNA: TGTGCCAGCAGTGCCCGGGGCAGGACGGGTGGCTACACCTTC
CDR3: CASSARGRTGGYTF

V: TRBV28
size: many
J: TRBJ1-2
D: -
DNA: TGTGCCAGCAGTTTAGCGGCTTTCTATGGCTACACCTTC
CDR3: CASSLAAFYGYTF

V: TRBV6-1
size: many
J: TRBJ2-5
D: -
DNA: TGTGCCAGCAGGGTGGGGGGACCTGGAGAGACCCAGTACTTC
CDR3: CASRVGGPGETQYF

V: TRBV19
size: few
J: TRBJ2-7
D: TRBD2
DNA: TGTGCCAGTGGCCCGATGACTAGCGGGAGGTACGAGCAGTACTTC
CDR3: CASGPMTSGRYEQYF

V: TRBV6-1
size: many
J: TRBJ2-7
D: -
DNA: TGTGCCAGCAGTCGGACACCCAACTACGAGCAGTACTTC
CDR3: CASSRTPNYEQYF

V: TRBV28
size: -
J: TRBJ2-7
D: TRBD2
DNA: TGTGCCAGCAATCCCTGGAGTAGCGGGAGTATCTACGAGCAGTACTTC
CDR3: CASNPWSSGSIYEQYF

V: TRBV6-6
size: many
J: TRBJ2-7
D: -
DNA: TGTGCCAGCAGTTTCTCCCAGGGGGCGCGGAGATCTAGCGGGTTCTACGAGCAGTACTTC
CDR3: CASSFSQGARRSSGFYEQYF

V: TRBV5-6
size: -
J: TRBJ2-3
D: -
DNA: TGTGCCAGCAGCTTGTCTCCGGGAGCAGATACGCAGTATTTT
CDR3: CASSLSPGADTQYF

V: TRBV5-6
size: few
J: TRBJ2-7
D: -
DNA: TGTGCCAGCAGCTACATCTCCTACGAGCAGTACTTC
CDR3: CASSYISYEQYF

V: TRBV19
size: -
J: TRBJ2-7
D: TRBD2
DNA: TGTGCCAGTAGTGCTAGCGGGATGGCCTACGAGCAGTACTTC
CDR3: CASSASGMAYEQYF

V: TRBV5-1
size: -
J: TRBJ1-3
D: -
DNA: TGCGCCAGCAGCTTGCCAACAGGGCAAGGAAACACCATATATTTT
CDR3: CASSLPTGQGNTIYF

V: TRBV20-1
size: many
J: TRBJ2-5
D: -
DNA: TGCAGTGCTAGAGATCTGCGGGGAAAAGAGACCCAGTACTTC
CDR3: CSARDLRGKETQYF

V: TRBV3-1
size: many
J: TRBJ2-1
D: TRBD2
DNA: TGTGCCAGCAGCCTCAGACTAGCGGGAGGCAATGAGCAGTTCTTC
CDR3: CASSLRLAGGNEQFF

V: TRBV12-3/TRBV12-4
size: -
J: TRBJ1-5
D: TRBD1
DNA: TGTGCCAGCAGCATCGGGACAGACCCAGGGCCCCAGCATTTT
CDR3: CASSIGTDPGPQHF

V: TRBV6-1
size: many
J: TRBJ2-7
D: TRBD2
DNA: TGTGCCAGCAGTCCCCGAAGGACTAGTATCTACGAGCAGTACTTC
CDR3: CASSPRRTSIYEQYF

V: TRBV7-3
size: -
J: TRBJ2-1
D: TRBD2
DNA: TGTGCCAGCAGCTCCTACCCTAGCGGGAGGGCTTCCTACAATGAGCAGTTCTTC
CDR3: CASSSYPSGRASYNEQFF

V: TRBV15
size: -
J: TRBJ2-3
D: -
DNA: TGTGCCAGTGGGAACACAGATACGAAGTATTTT
CDR3: CASGNTDTKYF

V: TRBV12-3/TRBV12-4
size: many
J: TRBJ2-7
D: TRBD2
DNA: TGTGCCAGCAGTTCCTGGACTAGCGGGAGACACTACGAGCAGTACTTC
CDR3: CASSSWTSGRHYEQYF

V: TRBV12-3/TRBV12-4
size: many
J: TRBJ1-5
D: -
DNA: TGTGCCAGCAGCCCTCAGAGAGGCAATCAGCCCCAGCATTTT
CDR3: CASSPQRGNQPQHF

V: TRBV7-2
size: many
J: TRBJ2-1
D: TRBD2
DNA: TGTGCCAGCAGCTCCCTTCGCGGGAGGGCCTACAATGAGCAGTTCTTC
CDR3: CASSSLRGRAYNEQFF

V: TRBV7-9
size: -
J: TRBJ1-1
D: TRBD1
DNA: TGTGCCAGCAGCTTACAGGGGGGGGGAACCGCTGAAGCTTTCTTT
CDR3: CASSLQGGGTAEAFF

V: TRBV7-9
size: many
J: TRBJ2-7
D: TRBD1
DNA: TGTGCCAGCAGCTTAGAGGCAGGGGGTAGCCACGAGCAGTACTTC
CDR3: CASSLEAGGSHEQYF

V: TRBV4-3
size: many
J: TRBJ1-1
D: -
DNA: TGCGCCAGCAGACGACAATTAGGGGCCAGCACTGAAGCTTTCTTT
CDR3: CASRRQLGASTEAFF